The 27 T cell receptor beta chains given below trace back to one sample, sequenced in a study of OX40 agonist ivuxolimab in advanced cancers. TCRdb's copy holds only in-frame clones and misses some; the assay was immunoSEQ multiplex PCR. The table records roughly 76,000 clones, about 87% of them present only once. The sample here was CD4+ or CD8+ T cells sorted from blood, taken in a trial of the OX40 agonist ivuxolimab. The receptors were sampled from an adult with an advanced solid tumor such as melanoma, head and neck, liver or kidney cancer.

CDR3 in amino acids: CASSLLDKFGGYTF. In DNA form, the CDR3 reads TGTGCCAGCAGCTTACTAGACAAATTCGGTGGCTACACCTTC. The chain recombines TRBV7-2 with TRBJ1-2; D unclear. Germline assignment: CDR1 SGHTA and CDR2 FQGNSA. V was pared by 2 bases and J by 7 bases, with 14 bases between. The CDR3 has 14 residues. Using reference TRBV7-2 and TRBJ1-2 for the parts outside the CDR3, the full variable domain is GAGVSQSPSNKVTEKGKDVELRCDPISGHTALYWYRQSLGQGLEFLIYFQGNSAPDKSGLPSDRFSAERTGGSVSTLTIQRTQQEDSAVYLCASSLLDKFGGYTFGSGTRLTVV.

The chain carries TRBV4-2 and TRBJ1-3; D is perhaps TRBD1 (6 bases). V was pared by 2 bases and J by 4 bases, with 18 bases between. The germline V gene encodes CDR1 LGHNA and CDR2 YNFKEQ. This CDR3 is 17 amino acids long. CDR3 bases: TGTGCCAGCAGCCAACCCACAGGGATGGCTGGAGGAAACACCATATATTTT. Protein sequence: CASSQPTGMAGGNTIYF.

The CDR3 reads CASSEGFFDIPQHF. The CDR3 region has the DNA TGTGCCAGCAGTGAGGGCTTTTTTGACATCCCCCAGCATTTT. This chain links TRBV2 with TRBJ1-5; D remains ambiguous. The CDR3 runs 14 residues. Germline loops: CDR1 SNHLY, CDR2 FYNNEI. V lost 3 bases, J lost 10 bases, and 16 bases lay in between. The complete variable domain, with remaining parts taken from reference TRBV2 and TRBJ1-5, reads EPEVTQTPSHQVTQMGQEVILRCVPISNHLYFYWYRQILGQKVEFLVSFYNNEISEKSEIFDDQFSVERPDGSNFTLKIRSTKLEDSAMYFCASSEGFFDIPQHFGDGTRLSIL.

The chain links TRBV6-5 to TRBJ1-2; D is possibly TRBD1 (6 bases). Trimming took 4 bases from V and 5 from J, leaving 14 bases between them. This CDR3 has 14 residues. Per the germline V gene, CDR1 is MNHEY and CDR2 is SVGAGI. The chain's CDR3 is CASSSGHLTYGYTF. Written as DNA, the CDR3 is TGTGCCAGCAGTTCGGGACACCTGACGTATGGCTACACCTTC.

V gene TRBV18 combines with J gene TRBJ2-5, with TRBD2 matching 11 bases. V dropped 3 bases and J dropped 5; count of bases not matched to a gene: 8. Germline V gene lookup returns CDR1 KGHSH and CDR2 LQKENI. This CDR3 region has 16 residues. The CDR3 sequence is CASSPGTSGTKETQYF. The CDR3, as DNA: TGTGCCAGCTCACCCGGGACTAGCGGTACGAAGGAGACCCAGTACTTC.

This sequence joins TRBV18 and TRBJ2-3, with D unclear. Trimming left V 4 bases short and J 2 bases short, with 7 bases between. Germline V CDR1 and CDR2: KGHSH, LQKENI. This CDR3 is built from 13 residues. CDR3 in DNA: TGTGCCAGCTCACTCCTCTACACAGATACGCAGTATTTT. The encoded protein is CASSLLYTDTQYF.

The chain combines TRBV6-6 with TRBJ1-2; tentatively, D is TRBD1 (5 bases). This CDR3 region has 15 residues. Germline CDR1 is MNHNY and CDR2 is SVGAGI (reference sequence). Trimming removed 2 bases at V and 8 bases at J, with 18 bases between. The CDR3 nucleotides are TGTGCCAGCAGTTACCTCGAAGGGACTAGGGAAGGCTACACCTTC. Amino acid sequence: CASSYLEGTREGYTF.

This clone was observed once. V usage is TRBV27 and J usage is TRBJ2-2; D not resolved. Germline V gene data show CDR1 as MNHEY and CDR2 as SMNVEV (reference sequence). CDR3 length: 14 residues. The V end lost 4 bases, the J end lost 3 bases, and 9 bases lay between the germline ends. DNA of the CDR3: TGTGCCAGCAGTTGGGTCGGGTACACCGGGGAGCTGTTTTTT. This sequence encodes CASSWVGYTGELFF.

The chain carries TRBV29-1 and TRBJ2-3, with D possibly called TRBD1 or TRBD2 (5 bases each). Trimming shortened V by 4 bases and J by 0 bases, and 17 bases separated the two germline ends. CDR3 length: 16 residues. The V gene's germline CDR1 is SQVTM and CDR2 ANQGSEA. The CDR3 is CSVGRMGVPSTDTQYF. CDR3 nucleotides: TGCAGCGTTGGAAGAATGGGGGTCCCTAGCACAGATACGCAGTATTTT.

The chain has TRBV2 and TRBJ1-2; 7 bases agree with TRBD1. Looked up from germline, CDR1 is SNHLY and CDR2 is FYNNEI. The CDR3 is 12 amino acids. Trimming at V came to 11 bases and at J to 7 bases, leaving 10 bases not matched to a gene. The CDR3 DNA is TGTGCCGGGGGGACAGAAAAGACTGGCTACACCTTC. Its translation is CAGGTEKTGYTF. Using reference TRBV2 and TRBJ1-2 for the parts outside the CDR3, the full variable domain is EPEVTQTPSHQVTQMGQEVILRCVPISNHLYFYWYRQILGQKVEFLVSFYNNEISEKSEIFDDQFSVERPDGSNFTLKIRSTKLEDSAMYFCAGGTEKTGYTFGSGTRLTVV.

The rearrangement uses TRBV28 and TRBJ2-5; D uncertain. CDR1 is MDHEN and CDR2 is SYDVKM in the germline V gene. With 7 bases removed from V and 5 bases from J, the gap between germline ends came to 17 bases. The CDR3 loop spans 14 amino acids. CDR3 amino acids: CASTLVGLRETQYF. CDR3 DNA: TGTGCCAGCACCTTGGTAGGGTTGAGGGAGACCCAGTACTTC.

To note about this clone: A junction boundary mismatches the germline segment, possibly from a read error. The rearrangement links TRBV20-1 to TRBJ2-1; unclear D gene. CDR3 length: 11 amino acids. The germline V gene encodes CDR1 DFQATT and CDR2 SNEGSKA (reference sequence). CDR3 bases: TGCAGTGCTAGATCCTCCAATGAGCAGTTCTTC. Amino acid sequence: CSARSSNEQFF.

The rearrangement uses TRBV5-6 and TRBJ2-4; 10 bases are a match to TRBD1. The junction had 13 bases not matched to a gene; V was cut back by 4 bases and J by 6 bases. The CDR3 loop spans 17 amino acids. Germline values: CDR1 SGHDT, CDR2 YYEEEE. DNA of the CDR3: TGTGCCAGCAGCCTGGGGCCCGGACAGGGGGTAGGAAACATTCAGTACTTC. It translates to CASSLGPGQGVGNIQYF.

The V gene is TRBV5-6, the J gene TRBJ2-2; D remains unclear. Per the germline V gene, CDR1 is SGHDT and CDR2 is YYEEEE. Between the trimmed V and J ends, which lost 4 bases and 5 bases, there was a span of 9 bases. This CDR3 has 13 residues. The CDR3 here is CASSPFGTGELFF. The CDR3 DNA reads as TGTGCCAGCAGCCCCTTTGGAACCGGGGAGCTGTTTTTT.

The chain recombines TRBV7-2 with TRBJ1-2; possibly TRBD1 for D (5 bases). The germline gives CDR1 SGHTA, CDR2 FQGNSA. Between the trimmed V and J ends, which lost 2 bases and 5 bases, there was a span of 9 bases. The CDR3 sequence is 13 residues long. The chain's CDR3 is CASSLQGEYGYTF. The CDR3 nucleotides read TGTGCCAGCAGCTTACAGGGAGAATATGGCTACACCTTC.

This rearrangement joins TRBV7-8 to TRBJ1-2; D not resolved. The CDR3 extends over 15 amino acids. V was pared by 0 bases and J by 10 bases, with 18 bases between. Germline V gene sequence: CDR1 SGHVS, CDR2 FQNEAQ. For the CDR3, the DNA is TGTGCCAGCAGCTTAGCTTCGGGTTGGGAAGGGTTCTACACCTTC. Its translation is CASSLASGWEGFYTF.

CDR3 DNA sequence: TGTGCCAGCAGTTTAGAGGGAAGGGCGGTGAATTCACCCCTCCACTTT. This sequence encodes CASSLEGRAVNSPLHF. This chain uses TRBV28 with TRBJ1-6; no firm D call. The V and J ends lost 2 bases and 7 bases respectively, with 15 bases between them. This CDR3 is 16 amino acids long. Germline V CDR1 and CDR2: MDHEN, SYDVKM.

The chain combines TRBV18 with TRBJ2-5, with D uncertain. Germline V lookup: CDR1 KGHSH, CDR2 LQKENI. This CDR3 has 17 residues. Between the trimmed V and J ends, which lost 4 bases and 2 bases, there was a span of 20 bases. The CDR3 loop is CASSQNQGGSIQETQYF. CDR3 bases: TGTGCCAGCTCACAGAACCAAGGCGGCAGTATTCAAGAGACCCAGTACTTC.

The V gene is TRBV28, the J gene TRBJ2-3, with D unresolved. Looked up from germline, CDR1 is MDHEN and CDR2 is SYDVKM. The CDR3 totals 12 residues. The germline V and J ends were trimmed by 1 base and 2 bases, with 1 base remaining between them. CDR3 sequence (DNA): TGTGCCAGCAGTTTATTCACAGATACGCAGTATTTT. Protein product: CASSLFTDTQYF.

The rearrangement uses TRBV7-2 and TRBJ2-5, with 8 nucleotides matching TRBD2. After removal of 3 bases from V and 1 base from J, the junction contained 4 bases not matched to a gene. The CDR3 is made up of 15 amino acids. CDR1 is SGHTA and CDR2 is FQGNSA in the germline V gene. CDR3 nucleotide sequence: TGTGCCAGCAGCTTGTGGGCGGGGGGCCAAGAGACCCAGTACTTC. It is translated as CASSLWAGGQETQYF.

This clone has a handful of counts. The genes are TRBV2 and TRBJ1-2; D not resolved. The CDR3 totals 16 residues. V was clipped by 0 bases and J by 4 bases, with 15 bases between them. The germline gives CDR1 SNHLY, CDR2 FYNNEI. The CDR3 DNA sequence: TGTGCCAGCAGTGAAGCGTTCATATGGGATACCTATGGCTACACCTTC. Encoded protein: CASSEAFIWDTYGYTF.

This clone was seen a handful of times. The CDR3 sequence is CASSLNYGSNQPQHF. CDR3 nucleotide sequence: TGTGCCAGCAGTTTAAACTACGGTAGCAATCAGCCCCAGCATTTT. The chain has TRBV27 and TRBJ1-5, with D unresolved. Looked up from germline, CDR1 is MNHEY and CDR2 is SMNVEV (reference sequence). The CDR3 is 15 residues long. V shed 2 bases and J shed 0 bases, with 8 bases lying between them.

The chain's CDR3 is CASSLVQGGANVLTF. CDR3 bases: TGCGCCAGCAGCTTGGTACAGGGTGGGGCCAACGTCCTGACTTTC. V and J are TRBV5-1 and TRBJ2-6, with TRBD1 as a possible D gene (6 bases). The germline CDR1 and CDR2 sequences are SGHRS and YFSETQ. V lost 0 bases and J lost 3, with 7 bases in between. The CDR3 sequence is 15 residues long.

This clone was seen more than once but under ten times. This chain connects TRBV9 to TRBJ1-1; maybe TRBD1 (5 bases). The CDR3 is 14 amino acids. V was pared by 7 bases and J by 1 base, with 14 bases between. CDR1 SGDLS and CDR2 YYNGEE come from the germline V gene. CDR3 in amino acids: CASSPGVWNTEAFF. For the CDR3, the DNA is TGTGCCAGCTCCCCGGGGGTGTGGAACACTGAAGCTTTCTTT.

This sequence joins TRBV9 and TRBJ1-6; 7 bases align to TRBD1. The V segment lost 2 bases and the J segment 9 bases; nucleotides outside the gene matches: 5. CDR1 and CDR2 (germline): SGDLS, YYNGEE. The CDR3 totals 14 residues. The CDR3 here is CASSVGTDGSPLHF. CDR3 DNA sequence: TGTGCCAGCAGCGTTGGGACAGACGGTTCACCCCTCCACTTT.

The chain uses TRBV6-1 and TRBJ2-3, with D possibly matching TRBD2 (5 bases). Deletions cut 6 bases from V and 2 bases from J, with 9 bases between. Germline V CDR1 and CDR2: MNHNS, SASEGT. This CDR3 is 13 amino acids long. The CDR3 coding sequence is TGTGCCAGCAGGGTCGGGGACACAGATACGCAGTATTTT. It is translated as CASRVGDTDTQYF.

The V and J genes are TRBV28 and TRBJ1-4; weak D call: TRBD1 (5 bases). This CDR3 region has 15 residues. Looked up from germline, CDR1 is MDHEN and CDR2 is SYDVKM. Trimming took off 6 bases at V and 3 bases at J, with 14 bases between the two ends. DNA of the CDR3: TGTGCCAGCAGCACAATTTGGGGGGCTAATGAAAAACTGTTTTTT. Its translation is CASSTIWGANEKLFF.